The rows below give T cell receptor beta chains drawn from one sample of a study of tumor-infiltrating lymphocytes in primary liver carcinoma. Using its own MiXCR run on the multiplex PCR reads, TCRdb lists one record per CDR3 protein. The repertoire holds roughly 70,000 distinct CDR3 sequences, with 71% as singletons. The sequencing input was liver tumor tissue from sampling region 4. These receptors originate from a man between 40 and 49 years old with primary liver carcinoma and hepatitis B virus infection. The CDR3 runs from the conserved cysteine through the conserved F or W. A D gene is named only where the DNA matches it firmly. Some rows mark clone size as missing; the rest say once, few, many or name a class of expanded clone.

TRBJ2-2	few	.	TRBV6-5	TGTGCCACCGGGATGTACACTGGGGAGCTGTTTTTT	CATGMYTGELFF
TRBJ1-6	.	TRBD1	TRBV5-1	TGCGCCAGCAGGGCGGGACAGAGTGTATCACCCCTCCACTTT	CASRAGQSVSPLHF
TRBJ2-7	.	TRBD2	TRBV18	TGTGACAGCTCACCAACCCGAGGGACTAGCCCCTACAAGCAGCACTTC	CDSSPTRGTSPYKQHF
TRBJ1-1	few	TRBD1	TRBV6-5	TGTGCCAGCTGTAGGACAGGGGAAACAGAAGCATTCTTT	CASCRTGETEAFF
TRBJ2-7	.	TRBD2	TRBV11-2	TGTGCCAGCAGCTTAGCTCGGCGGACTAGCGGGCACTTTGCCTACGAGCAGTACTTC	CASSLARRTSGHFAYEQYF
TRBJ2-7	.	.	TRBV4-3	TGTGCCAGCAGCCAATCGGGAGAGTCCGAACAGTACTTC	CASSQSGESEQYF
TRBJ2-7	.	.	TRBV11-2	TGTGCCAGCAGCCTAGAGATGGCACTAAAACCCTACGCGCAGTACTTC	CASSLEMALKPYAQYF
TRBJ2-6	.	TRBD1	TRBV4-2	TGTGCCAGTAGCCTCGACAGGGCTTCCGGGGCCAACATCCTGACTTTC	CASSLDRASGANILTF
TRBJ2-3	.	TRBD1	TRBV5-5	TGTGCCAGCAACTTGGGGGACAGGGTAGCAGATACGCAGTATTTT	CASNLGDRVADTQYF
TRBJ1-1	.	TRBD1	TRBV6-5	TGTGCCAGCAGTTACTCTACCTGGGACAGGAACACTGAAGCTTTCTTT	CASSYSTWDRNTEAFF